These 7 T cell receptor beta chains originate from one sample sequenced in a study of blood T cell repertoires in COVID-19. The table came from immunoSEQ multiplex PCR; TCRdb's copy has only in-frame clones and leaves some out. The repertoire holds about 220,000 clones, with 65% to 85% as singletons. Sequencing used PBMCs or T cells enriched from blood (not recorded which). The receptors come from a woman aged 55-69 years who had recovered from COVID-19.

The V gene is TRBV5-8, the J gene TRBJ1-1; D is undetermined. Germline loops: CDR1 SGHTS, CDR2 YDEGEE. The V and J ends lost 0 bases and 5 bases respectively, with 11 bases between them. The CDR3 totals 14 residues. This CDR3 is CASSLASSLTEAFF. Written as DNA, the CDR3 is TGTGCCAGCAGCTTGGCCTCGAGTTTAACTGAAGCTTTCTTT.

The CDR3 loop reads CASRDTGVRTEAFF. For the CDR3, the DNA is TGTGCCAGCAGGGACACAGGGGTTCGGACTGAAGCTTTCTTT. The V and J genes are TRBV6-4 and TRBJ1-1; 7 bases agree with TRBD1. Per germline, CDR1 MRHNA and CDR2 SNTAGT. This CDR3 has 14 residues. After removal of 6 bases from V and 5 bases from J, the junction contained 9 bases not matched to a gene.

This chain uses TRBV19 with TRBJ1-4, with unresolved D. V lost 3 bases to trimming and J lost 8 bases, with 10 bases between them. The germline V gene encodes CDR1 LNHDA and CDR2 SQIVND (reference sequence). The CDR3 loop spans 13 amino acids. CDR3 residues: CASSMKRGEKLFF. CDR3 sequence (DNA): TGTGCCAGTAGTATGAAGAGAGGGGAAAAACTGTTTTTT.

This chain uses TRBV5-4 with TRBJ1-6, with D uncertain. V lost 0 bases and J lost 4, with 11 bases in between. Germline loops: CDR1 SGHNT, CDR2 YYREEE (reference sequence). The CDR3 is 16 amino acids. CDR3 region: CASSLAGRGYNSPLHF. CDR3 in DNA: TGTGCCAGCAGCTTGGCCGGTCGGGGTTATAATTCACCCCTCCACTTT. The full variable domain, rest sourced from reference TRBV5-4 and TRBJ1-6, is ETGVTQSPTHLIKTRGQQVTLRCSSQSGHNTVSWYQQALGQGPQFIFQYYREEENGRGNFPPRFSGLQFPNYSSELNVNALELDDSALYLCASSLAGRGYNSPLHFGNGTRLTVT.

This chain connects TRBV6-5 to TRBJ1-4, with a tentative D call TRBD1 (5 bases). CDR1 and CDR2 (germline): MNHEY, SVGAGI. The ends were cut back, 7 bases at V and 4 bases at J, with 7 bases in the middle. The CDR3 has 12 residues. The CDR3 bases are TGTGCCAGCACGGGGGATAATGAAAAACTGTTTTTT. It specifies CASTGDNEKLFF.

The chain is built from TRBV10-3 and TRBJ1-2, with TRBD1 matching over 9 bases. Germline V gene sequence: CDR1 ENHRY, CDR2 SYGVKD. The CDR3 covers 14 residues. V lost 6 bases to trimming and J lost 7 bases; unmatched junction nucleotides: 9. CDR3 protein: CAISEQGAIGGYTF. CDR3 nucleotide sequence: TGTGCCATCAGCGAACAGGGGGCGATTGGTGGCTACACCTTC.

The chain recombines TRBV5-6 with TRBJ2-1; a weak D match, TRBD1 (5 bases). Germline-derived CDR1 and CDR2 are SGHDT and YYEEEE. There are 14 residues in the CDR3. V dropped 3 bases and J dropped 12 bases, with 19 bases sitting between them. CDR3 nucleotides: TGTGCCAGCAGCTATTCTCTACCAGGGTTTGGGCAGTTCTTC. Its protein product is CASSYSLPGFGQFF.